A single sample gave rise to the 26 T cell receptor beta chains below, sequenced in a study of blood T cell repertoires in COVID-19. TCRdb's copy holds only in-frame clones and misses some; the assay was immunoSEQ multiplex PCR. The sample has over 85,000 clones; roughly 82% are singletons. Sequenced input: peripheral blood. These receptors originate from a woman between 55 and 75 years old with acute or convalescent COVID-19.

The chain joins TRBV19 to TRBJ1-5; D is uncertain. The CDR3 covers 13 residues. The germline V and J ends were trimmed by 5 bases and 4 bases, with 9 bases remaining between them. Germline loops: CDR1 LNHDA, CDR2 SQIVND (reference sequence). This CDR3 is CASSAGRNQPQHF. In DNA form, the CDR3 reads TGTGCCAGTAGTGCAGGTAGGAATCAGCCCCAGCATTTT.

This clone was observed a few times. The V call is TRBV7-9, the J call TRBJ1-1, with TRBD1 as a possible D gene (5 bases). CDR1 is SEHNR and CDR2 is FQNEAQ in the germline V gene (reference sequence). V was trimmed by 8 bases and J by 4 bases, leaving 14 bases between them. The CDR3 extends over 13 amino acids. In DNA form, the CDR3 reads TGTGCCAGCGGTAGACAGTGGGGCACTGAAGCTTTCTTT. Translation: CASGRQWGTEAFF.

The CDR3 loop is CASKTSYEQYF. CDR3 sequence (DNA): TGTGCCAGCAAAACTAGTTACGAGCAGTACTTC. This chain links TRBV2 with TRBJ2-7, with D maybe TRBD2 (5 bases). The CDR3 has 11 residues. Germline V gene sequence: CDR1 SNHLY, CDR2 FYNNEI. Trimming took off 7 bases at V and 4 bases at J, with 8 bases between the two ends.

The chain has TRBV30 and TRBJ2-1; the match to TRBD1 covers 7 bases. With V trimmed by 3 bases and J by 11 bases, 4 bases remained unmatched. CDR3 length: 11 amino acids. Germline V gene data show CDR1 as GTSNPN and CDR2 as SVGIG (reference sequence). CDR3 in DNA: TGTGCCTGGAGCGTACAGGGGAAGCAGTTCTTC. This gives the protein CAWSVQGKQFF.

The gene calls are TRBV6-5 and TRBJ1-2; D call uncertain. CDR1 and CDR2 (germline): MNHEY, SVGAGI. The CDR3 has 14 residues. Trimming cost V 7 bases and J 4 bases, with 16 bases left between them. The CDR3, as DNA: TGTGCCAGCACTGCCAGTCTCTCCGCCTATGGCTACACCTTC. Its translation: CASTASLSAYGYTF.

This clone was counted between two and nine times. V and J are TRBV24-1 and TRBJ2-1, with D perhaps matching TRBD2 (7 bases). The CDR3 is 12 residues long. V was trimmed by 9 bases and J by 8 bases, leaving 13 bases between them. From germline, CDR1 is KGHDR and CDR2 SFDVKD. CDR3: CATGGALDEQFF. The CDR3 DNA reads as TGTGCCACCGGGGGGGCCTTGGATGAGCAGTTCTTC.

In its sample, this clone was seen once. The chain employs TRBV4-2 and TRBJ2-7, with 7 bases lining up with TRBD1. The CDR3 covers 15 residues. Losses at the gene ends were 1 base for V and 3 bases for J; bases not matched to a gene: 6. In germline, CDR1 is LGHNA, CDR2 YNFKEQ. The chain's CDR3 is CASSQGTGFNYEQYF. The CDR3 DNA reads as TGTGCCAGCAGCCAAGGGACAGGCTTCAACTACGAGCAGTACTTC.

About this clone: This specimen includes other DNA sequences encoding the same CDR3. V usage is TRBV12-3 or TRBV12-4 and J usage is TRBJ1-5; D remains unclear. CDR3 size: 13 residues. Trimming left V 3 bases short and J 1 base short, with 4 bases between. The DNA of the CDR3 is TGTGCCAGCAGTTTCGGGAGCAATCAGCCCCAGCATTTT. This gives the protein CASSFGSNQPQHF.

V is TRBV19 and J is TRBJ1-5, with unresolved D. CDR1 is LNHDA and CDR2 is SQIVND in the germline V gene (reference sequence). V lost 3 bases and J 6 bases, leaving 12 bases between the germline ends. The CDR3 has 14 residues. CDR3 DNA sequence: TGTGCCAGTAGTATCCAACCCGGCGGTCAGCCCCAGCATTTT. Translating gives CASSIQPGGQPQHF. Supplemented by reference TRBV19 and TRBJ1-5, the full variable domain reads DGGITQSPKYLFRKEGQNVTLSCEQNLNHDAMYWYRQDPGQGLRLIYYSQIVNDFQKGDIAEGYSVSREKKESFPLTVTSAQKNPTAFYLCASSIQPGGQPQHFGDGTRLSIL.

The gene calls are TRBV5-1 and TRBJ2-1; D possibly corresponds to TRBD2 (5 bases). The CDR3 totals 15 residues. The V gene's germline CDR1 is SGHRS and CDR2 YFSETQ. Trimming took 3 bases from V and 5 from J, leaving 15 bases between them. CDR3 region: CASSWTPGKNNEQFF. In nucleotides, the CDR3 is TGCGCCAGCAGCTGGACTCCGGGAAAAAACAATGAGCAGTTCTTC.

This chain joins TRBV9 and TRBJ2-1; D is uncertain. Between the trimmed V and J ends, which lost 4 bases and 13 bases, there was a span of 15 bases. The CDR3 loop spans 12 amino acids. Germline CDR1 and CDR2: SGDLS and YYNGEE. CDR3 amino acids: CASSTPSPFQFF. CDR3 DNA: TGTGCCAGCAGCACTCCGTCCCCTTTTCAGTTCTTC.

This clone was recorded only once. This chain joins TRBV7-2 and TRBJ2-7, with 7 bases fitting TRBD1. Germline CDR1 SGHTA, CDR2 FQGNSA. After removal of 5 bases from V and 7 bases from J, the junction contained 11 bases not matched to a gene. The length of the CDR3 is 14 residues. The CDR3 is CASSLDRSSEEQYF. CDR3 bases: TGTGCCAGCAGCCTGGACAGGTCTTCGGAGGAGCAGTACTTC.

The chain couples TRBV7-2 to TRBJ2-1; TRBD2 might be the D (6 bases). Trimming took off 4 bases at V and 4 bases at J, with 14 bases between the two ends. Germline CDR1 reads SGHTA; CDR2 reads FQGNSA. This CDR3 spans 15 amino acids. Here the CDR3 DNA reads TGTGCCAGCAGCTCGCGGGCTAGCGCTTACAATGAGCAGTTCTTC. Amino acid sequence: CASSSRASAYNEQFF.

The chain couples TRBV5-6 to TRBJ2-7; 7 bases map to TRBD1. This CDR3 spans 13 amino acids. V dropped 3 bases and J dropped 2; count of bases not matched to a gene: 2. The germline gives CDR1 SGHDT, CDR2 YYEEEE. This CDR3 is CASSYQGAYEQYF. DNA for the CDR3: TGTGCCAGCAGCTACCAGGGGGCCTACGAGCAGTACTTC. Supplemented by reference TRBV5-6 and TRBJ2-7, the full variable domain reads DAGVTQSPTHLIKTRGQQVTLRCSPKSGHDTVSWYQQALGQGPQFIFQYYEEEERQRGNFPDRFSGHQFPNYSSELNVNALLLGDSALYLCASSYQGAYEQYFGPGTRLTVT.

The V and J genes are TRBV10-1 and TRBJ1-2, with a weak D call TRBD1 (6 bases). The germline CDR1 and CDR2 sequences are WNHNN and SYGVQD (reference sequence). There are 11 residues in the CDR3. CDR3 DNA: TGCGCATTAAGACAGGTCCTTGGCTACACCTTC. It is translated as CALRQVLGYTF.

The chain has TRBV6-5 and TRBJ2-7; 7 positions agree with TRBD1. CDR3 size: 13 residues. Per the germline V gene, CDR1 is MNHEY and CDR2 is SVGAGI. After removal of 6 bases from V and 3 bases from J, the junction contained 5 bases not matched to a gene. The CDR3 region has the DNA TGTGCCAGCAGGGGGGCAGGGGGCTACGAGCAGTACTTC. It codes for CASRGAGGYEQYF.

This clone showed up just once. The chain employs TRBV7-2 and TRBJ2-3; 9 nucleotides match TRBD2. The CDR3 is made up of 16 amino acids. With 0 bases clipped from V and 4 bases from J, the junction kept 5 bases outside the gene matches. Looked up from germline, CDR1 is SGHTA and CDR2 is FQGNSA. This CDR3 is CASSLAGGGASDTQYF. The CDR3 bases are TGTGCCAGCAGCTTAGCCGGCGGGGGGGCATCAGATACGCAGTATTTT.

The chain carries TRBV7-3 and TRBJ1-1; D remains ambiguous. CDR3 length: 14 residues. The germline V gene has CDR1 SGHTA and CDR2 FQGTGA. Trimming removed 3 bases at V and 2 bases at J, with 10 bases between. The CDR3 reads CASSFGGPNTEAFF. The CDR3 DNA sequence: TGTGCCAGCAGCTTCGGAGGACCCAACACTGAAGCTTTCTTT.

V usage is TRBV2 and J usage is TRBJ2-2; D is undetermined. This CDR3 is 14 amino acids long. Germline CDR1 reads SNHLY; CDR2 reads FYNNEI. Between the trimmed V and J ends, which lost 7 bases and 3 bases, there was a span of 12 bases. In nucleotides, the CDR3 is TGTGCCAGCACTCTGCAGGCTGACACCGGGGAGCTGTTTTTT. This encodes CASTLQADTGELFF.

The chain uses TRBV21-1 and TRBJ1-2; the table gives TRBD1 as D, unverified against the DNA. TRBV21-1 is a pseudogene segment. The CDR3 totals 15 residues. The CDR3: CASNTGTGSYGGYTF. The CDR3 region has the DNA TGTGCCAGCAACACCGGGACAGGCTCCTATGGGGGCTACACCTTC.

The CDR3 loop reads CASSEDFGTEAFF. DNA of the CDR3: TGTGCCAGCAGTGAAGATTTCGGCACTGAAGCTTTCTTT. J is TRBJ1-1 and V is TRBV6-1; D is unclear. This CDR3 region has 13 residues. Trimming left V 1 base short and J 4 bases short, with 7 bases between. In germline, CDR1 is MNHNS, CDR2 SASEGT.

The V call is TRBV4-1, the J call TRBJ1-2; 10 bases are a match to TRBD1. The length of the CDR3 is 17 residues. V lost 5 bases, J lost 7 bases, and 16 bases stayed unmatched. The germline CDR1 and CDR2 sequences are MGHRA and YSYEKL. Here the CDR3 reads CASSYPGQGSRASGYTF. The CDR3 nucleotides are TGCGCCAGCAGCTATCCGGGACAGGGGAGTCGGGCGAGTGGCTACACCTTC.

The chain is built from TRBV6-5 and TRBJ2-7, with D possibly TRBD1 on 6 matching bases. CDR3 size: 13 residues. V shed 4 bases and J shed 6 bases, with 13 bases lying between them. In germline, CDR1 is MNHEY, CDR2 SVGAGI. The CDR3 loop reads CASSLGTIGEQYF. Written as DNA, the CDR3 is TGTGCCAGCAGTTTGGGGACAATCGGCGAGCAGTACTTC.

The V and J genes are TRBV30 and TRBJ2-2; possible D gene TRBD2, 5 bases. Trimming shortened V by 2 bases and J by 5 bases, and 6 bases separated the two germline ends. Germline CDR1 is GTSNPN and CDR2 is SVGIG (reference sequence). This CDR3 is built from 12 residues. The chain's CDR3 is CAWSRGTGELFF. The CDR3 nucleotides are TGTGCCTGGAGTCGGGGAACCGGGGAGCTGTTTTTT.

This chain uses TRBV5-5 with TRBJ1-1, with D uncertain. Germline CDR1 is SGHKS and CDR2 is YYEKEE (reference sequence). The V end was cut by 2 bases, the J end by 1 base, with 12 bases between. The CDR3 consists of 15 residues. DNA of the CDR3: TGTGCCAGCAGCTTTTTTACGGGTTCGAACACTGAAGCTTTCTTT. Translated: CASSFFTGSNTEAFF.

This clone came up a few times. The CDR3, as DNA: TGTGCCAGCAGTTACTCGGGACATCCCACCCCCTACGAGCAGTACTTC. Protein: CASSYSGHPTPYEQYF. The chain recombines TRBV6-2 or TRBV6-3 with TRBJ2-7, with TRBD1 as a possible D gene (6 bases). This CDR3 has 16 residues. Germline CDR1 is MNHEY and CDR2 is SVGEGT. V lost 0 bases to trimming and J lost 2 bases, with 14 bases between them.